The sequence of this T cell receptor (beta chain) was determined in a study of blood T cell repertoires in COVID-19. Background on the study: Sources were T cells, B-cell-depleted T cells, or PBMCs; the material itself was cDNA or gDNA.

The CDR3 totals 16 residues. Germline CDR1 reads SGHTS; CDR2 reads YDEGEE. Libraries were prepared by immunoSEQ multiplex PCR; TCRdb keeps only in-frame clonotypes and omits some of them. This sample has about 210,000 clones; around 87% occur once, and the top ten carry 3% to 3.5%. A remark on this clone: Sequence at one end of the junction differs from germline and may be a read error.

This clonotype was obtained from a man aged 55 to 70 with acute or convalescent COVID-19. The genes are TRBV5-8 and TRBJ2-5, with a possible D match to TRBD2 (6 bases). Sequenced: peripheral blood. The CDR3 DNA is TGTGCCAACAGCTTGTTTGGGGGGACGGGCCAAGAGACCCAGTACTTC. Translating gives CANSLFGGTGQETQYF.